Each of the 32 T cell receptor beta chains below was sequenced from the same sample in a study of shared clonotypes between healthy human individuals. Generated by immunoSEQ multiplex PCR, the TCRdb table keeps only in-frame clones and is missing some. Seen here are roughly 2 million clones, 85% to 95% observed once, and the top ten hold approximately 0.13%. What was sequenced was naive CD4+ T cells sorted from blood. Subset: CD45RA+ positively selected. The receptor set was obtained from a man aged 18 to 30 in good health.

The V call is TRBV4-1, the J call TRBJ2-1; 14 bases align to TRBD2. Germline V gene data show CDR1 as MGHRA and CDR2 as YSYEKL. There are 16 residues in the CDR3. This CDR3 is CAPAKRTSGRIREQFF. The CDR3 bases are TGCGCTCCCGCCAAGAGGACTAGCGGGAGGATTCGGGAGCAGTTCTTC.

The rearrangement links TRBV11-2 to TRBJ1-6; the D is unclear. V lost 2 bases to trimming and J lost 7 bases, with 15 bases between them. Germline V gives CDR1 SGHAT, CDR2 FQNNGV. The CDR3 spans 16 residues. The CDR3 DNA reads as TGTGCCAGCAGCTTAACTTGGGGTGTGGGAAATTCACCCCTCCACTTT. It is translated as CASSLTWGVGNSPLHF.

V and J are TRBV10-1 and TRBJ2-5, with D tentatively TRBD1 or TRBD2 (6 bases each). The germline V and J ends were trimmed by 5 bases and 2 bases, with 12 bases remaining between them. The germline V gene has CDR1 WNHNN and CDR2 SYGVQD (reference sequence). There are 14 residues in the CDR3. CDR3 sequence (DNA): TGCGCCAGCAGTCGAGGGGGGCGTCAAGAGACCCAGTACTTC. It codes for CASSRGGRQETQYF.

Worth noting for this clone: A read error is possible here, since a much larger clone lies one base away. V and J are TRBV28 and TRBJ1-5; no definite D call. This CDR3 spans 13 amino acids. With 3 bases removed from V and 3 bases from J, the gap between germline ends came to 6 bases. Germline CDR1 MDHEN, CDR2 SYDVKM. The CDR3 region has the DNA TGTGCCAGCAGTTTCCGGGTCAATCAGCCCCAGCATTTT. This translates into CASSFRVNQPQHF.

Turning to this clone: Within the sample, other DNA sequences also encode this same CDR3. This sequence joins TRBV7-2 and TRBJ1-6; the D gene is possibly TRBD1 (6 bases). This CDR3 contains 15 residues. The germline V and J ends were trimmed by 2 bases and 7 bases, with 12 bases remaining between them. Germline CDR1 SGHTA, CDR2 FQGNSA. The CDR3 nucleotides read TGTGCCAGCAGCTTACTAGGGCAGGGGAATTCACCCCTCCACTTT. Encoded protein: CASSLLGQGNSPLHF.

This chain connects TRBV7-2 to TRBJ2-1, with 11 nucleotides matching TRBD2. The V gene end was trimmed by 4 bases and the J gene end by 7 bases; junction bases not matched to a gene: 6. The CDR3 consists of 15 residues. The germline gives CDR1 SGHTA, CDR2 FQGNSA. This CDR3 reads CASSSHSGGGNEQFF. The CDR3 DNA sequence: TGTGCCAGCAGCTCCCATAGCGGGGGGGGAAATGAGCAGTTCTTC.

As for this clone: The same CDR3 is also encoded by other DNA sequences in this sample. This chain links TRBV20-1 with TRBJ2-3, with D hard to call. There are 11 residues in the CDR3. The germline CDR1 and CDR2 sequences are DFQATT and SNEGSKA (reference sequence). V lost 3 bases and J lost 4, with 5 bases in between. CDR3 DNA sequence: TGCAGTGCTAGGGTAGCAGATACGCAGTATTTT. Amino acids: CSARVADTQYF.

The rearrangement links TRBV19 to TRBJ1-6; maybe TRBD1 (5 bases). Per the germline V gene, CDR1 is LNHDA and CDR2 is SQIVND (reference sequence). The CDR3 is made up of 15 amino acids. Trimming stripped 5 bases from V and 6 bases from J, with 14 bases between. This chain's CDR3 is CASSAGTEVNSPLHF. CDR3 sequence (DNA): TGTGCCAGTAGTGCCGGGACGGAAGTTAATTCACCCCTCCACTTT.

This clone was counted once. This CDR3 is also generated by other DNA sequences in the sample. The chain uses TRBV6-5 and TRBJ1-1; possible D gene TRBD1, 5 bases. Trimming removed 6 bases at V and 7 bases at J, with 9 bases between. Germline-derived CDR1 and CDR2 are MNHEY and SVGAGI. This CDR3 is built from 11 residues. CDR3 bases: TGTGCCAGCAGGAGGGGCCTTGAAGCTTTCTTT. Translated: CASRRGLEAFF.

The chain links TRBV7-3 to TRBJ2-7; no firm D call. With 2 bases removed from V and 5 bases from J, the gap between germline ends came to 13 bases. Germline V gene data show CDR1 as SGHTA and CDR2 as FQGTGA. CDR3 length: 14 amino acids. CDR3 amino acids: CASSLGLGLNEQYF. The CDR3 DNA follows: TGTGCCAGCAGCTTAGGCCTGGGGTTAAACGAGCAGTACTTC.

In the case of this clone: This same CDR3 is encoded by further DNA sequences in the sample. The chain links TRBV20-1 to TRBJ2-1; TRBD1 is a possible D gene (5 bases). Trimming shortened V by 6 bases and J by 7 bases, and 10 bases separated the two germline ends. CDR1 is DFQATT, CDR2 SNEGSKA, per germline (reference sequence). CDR3 length: 11 residues. The CDR3 spells CSASGLNEQFF. Here the CDR3 DNA reads TGCAGTGCGTCAGGGCTGAATGAGCAGTTCTTC.

The chain is built from TRBV28 and TRBJ1-1; a weak D match, TRBD1 (6 bases). The CDR3 contains 15 residues. V gave up 5 bases and J gave up 3 bases, with 16 bases separating them. Germline V lookup: CDR1 MDHEN, CDR2 SYDVKM. In DNA, the CDR3 is TGTGCCAGCAGTGCATACAGGGAGAGGGACACTGAAGCTTTCTTT. Its protein product is CASSAYRERDTEAFF.

For this clone: Other nucleotide sequences from this sample produce the same CDR3. The chain carries TRBV4-1 and TRBJ1-4; maybe TRBD1 (6 bases). The CDR3 consists of 15 residues. V was cut by 0 bases and J by 8 bases, with 13 bases left in between. CDR1 MGHRA and CDR2 YSYEKL come from the germline V gene. The CDR3 here is CASSQEGRGGEKLFF. CDR3 coding DNA: TGCGCCAGCAGCCAAGAGGGCCGAGGGGGGGAAAAACTGTTTTTT.

This rearrangement joins TRBV10-1 to TRBJ2-1, with 9 bases lining up with TRBD2. CDR1 WNHNN and CDR2 SYGVQD come from the germline V gene (reference sequence). The CDR3 is 14 amino acids. J gave up 8 bases and V 9 bases, and 11 bases lay outside the gene matches. The CDR3 here is CASSRTAGGYEQFF. DNA of the CDR3: TGCGCCAGTTCCAGGACGGCGGGGGGGTATGAGCAGTTCTTC.

Remarks on this clone: Other DNA sequences in this sample translate to the same CDR3. The rearrangement joins TRBV10-3 to TRBJ2-5; the D is unclear. CDR3 length: 13 residues. Deletions cut 3 bases from V and 4 bases from J, with 9 bases between. Germline values: CDR1 ENHRY, CDR2 SYGVKD. The CDR3 DNA follows: TGTGCCATCAGTGAAGGGCCAGGAGAGACCCAGTACTTC. Its translation: CAISEGPGETQYF.

In regard to this clone: Compared with germline, one end of the junction differs, possibly owing to a read error. The CDR3 here is CASSDPDREEGFF. In DNA, the CDR3 is TGTGCCAGCAGTGACCCGGACAGGGAAGAAGGTTTCTTT. The V call is TRBV28, the J call TRBJ1-1; 8 bases map to TRBD1. Per germline, CDR1 MDHEN and CDR2 SYDVKM. The CDR3 totals 13 residues.

The chain uses TRBV10-3 and TRBJ2-3; 16 positions agree with TRBD2. V shed 8 bases, J shed 3 bases, and the junction held 5 bases outside the gene matches. The CDR3 totals 16 residues. CDR1 is ENHRY, CDR2 SYGVKD, per germline. CDR3 sequence: CAIGGLAGGRTDTQYF. DNA of the CDR3: TGTGCCATCGGGGGACTAGCGGGAGGGAGGACAGATACGCAGTATTTT.

With respect to this clone: The sample holds other DNA sequences that translate to the same CDR3. The chain uses TRBV28 and TRBJ1-5; D possibly corresponds to TRBD1 (5 bases). The CDR3 loop spans 13 amino acids. CDR1 MDHEN and CDR2 SYDVKM come from the germline V gene. V was clipped by 9 bases and J by 4 bases, with 13 bases between them. CDR3 in DNA: TGTGCCAGTCGAAGGGGAGGAAATCAGCCCCAGCATTTT. This translates into CASRRGGNQPQHF.

The V gene is TRBV29-1, the J gene TRBJ1-4, with D unresolved. V was trimmed by 1 base and J by 10 bases, leaving 13 bases between them. Germline CDR1 SQVTM, CDR2 ANQGSEA. There are 13 residues in the CDR3. The CDR3 DNA is TGCAGCGTTGAAGGCGGCCACCCTTTAAAACTGTTTTTT. Translation: CSVEGGHPLKLFF.

The chain couples TRBV6-1 to TRBJ1-1; D is undetermined. Trimming removed 2 bases from V and 0 bases from J, with 10 bases in between. The CDR3 totals 15 residues. The germline gives CDR1 MNHNS, CDR2 SASEGT. Here the CDR3 reads CASSEPRTVNTEAFF. CDR3 sequence (DNA): TGTGCCAGCAGTGAACCCAGGACGGTGAACACTGAAGCTTTCTTT.

This chain joins TRBV7-2 and TRBJ2-7; D tentatively fits TRBD1 or TRBD2 (5 bases each). The CDR3 length is 14 residues. Between the trimmed V and J ends, which lost 2 bases and 2 bases, there was a span of 10 bases. CDR1 is SGHTA and CDR2 is FQGNSA in the germline V gene. CDR3 region: CASSLLWGTYEQYF. The CDR3 DNA follows: TGTGCCAGCAGCTTACTTTGGGGGACCTACGAGCAGTACTTC.

The chain has TRBV6-1 and TRBJ2-7, with 8 bases fitting TRBD2. The length of the CDR3 is 15 residues. Per the germline V gene, CDR1 is MNHNS and CDR2 is SASEGT. The junction had 6 bases not matched to a gene; V was cut back by 4 bases and J by 1 base. The CDR3 sequence: CASSAPGTRSYEQYF. In DNA form, the CDR3 reads TGTGCCAGCAGTGCCCCGGGGACTAGATCCTACGAGCAGTACTTC.

This sequence joins TRBV20-1 and TRBJ1-2, with 8 positions matching TRBD1. The CDR3 covers 11 residues. The junction had 2 bases not matched to a gene; V was cut back by 4 bases and J by 7 bases. The V gene's germline CDR1 is DFQATT and CDR2 SNEGSKA (reference sequence). The CDR3 loop reads CSATGGVGYTF. CDR3 DNA: TGCAGTGCTACAGGGGGCGTTGGCTACACCTTC.

J is TRBJ1-6 and V is TRBV19; TRBD1 aligns across 7 bases. With 4 bases clipped from V and 6 bases from J, the junction kept 6 bases outside the gene matches. The CDR3 is 15 amino acids. CDR1 LNHDA and CDR2 SQIVND come from the germline V gene (reference sequence). The CDR3 region is CASSRDRVPNSPLHF. In DNA, the CDR3 is TGTGCCAGTAGTAGAGACAGGGTACCTAATTCACCCCTCCACTTT.

This rearrangement joins TRBV5-1 to TRBJ1-6; TRBD1 is a possible D gene (6 bases). Germline V gene data show CDR1 as SGHRS and CDR2 as YFSETQ. The V and J ends lost 0 bases and 8 bases respectively, with 9 bases between them. The CDR3 has 14 amino acids. The CDR3 spells CASSLVQGDSPLHF. CDR3 sequence (DNA): TGCGCCAGCAGCTTGGTACAGGGTGATTCACCCCTCCACTTT.

The chain couples TRBV7-2 to TRBJ2-1; weak D call: TRBD1 (5 bases). The CDR3 loop spans 14 amino acids. Trimming left V 7 bases short and J 0 bases short, with 10 bases between. Germline V CDR1 and CDR2: SGHTA, FQGNSA. CDR3 residues: CASTTDSSYNEQFF. DNA for the CDR3: TGTGCCAGCACGACTGACAGCTCCTACAATGAGCAGTTCTTC.

With regard to this clone: The same CDR3 arises from other DNA sequences in this sample as well. The J gene is TRBJ1-1, the V gene TRBV6-1; D possibly corresponds to TRBD1 (6 bases). Trimming removed 2 bases from V and 4 bases from J, with 8 bases in between. CDR3 length equals 13 residues. Germline V gene data show CDR1 as MNHNS and CDR2 as SASEGT. CDR3 nucleotide sequence: TGTGCCAGCAGTGAATTGGGGGCCACTGAAGCTTTCTTT. Translation: CASSELGATEAFF.

Note on this clone: The sample has other DNA sequences that encode this CDR3 too. The rearrangement joins TRBV6-5 to TRBJ2-7, with TRBD1 matching over 7 bases. Per the germline V gene, CDR1 is MNHEY and CDR2 is SVGAGI. Germline trimming cut 0 bases from V and 2 bases from J; bases unmatched to any gene: 1. The CDR3 runs to 14 residues. The CDR3 bases are TGTGCCAGCAGTTACTCAGGGGGCCCCTACGAGCAGTACTTC. Translated: CASSYSGGPYEQYF.

The rearrangement uses TRBV6-5 and TRBJ1-2, with D tentatively TRBD1 (6 bases). The CDR3 loop spans 15 amino acids. CDR1 MNHEY and CDR2 SVGAGI come from the germline V gene. V was shortened by 2 bases and J by 4 bases, with 14 bases between the two germline ends. The CDR3 bases are TGTGCCAGCAGTTACATGCCGGGGGCAGGCTATGGCTACACCTTC. It codes for CASSYMPGAGYGYTF.

This clone was detected only once. J is TRBJ2-1 and V is TRBV30, with D possibly being TRBD1 or TRBD2 (5 bases each). The CDR3 is 13 amino acids. Germline V gene sequence: CDR1 GTSNPN, CDR2 SVGIG (reference sequence). V was shortened by 3 bases and J by 6 bases, with 12 bases between the two germline ends. The CDR3 sequence is CAWRRSGGNEQFF. CDR3 sequence (DNA): TGTGCCTGGAGACGATCTGGGGGCAATGAGCAGTTCTTC.

The gene calls are TRBV6-5 and TRBJ1-1; D not resolved. Deletions cut 3 bases from V and 3 bases from J, with 11 bases between. This CDR3 spans 14 amino acids. The V gene's germline CDR1 is MNHEY and CDR2 SVGAGI. CDR3 sequence (DNA): TGTGCCAGCAGTTATCTCGGGGTGGACACTGAAGCTTTCTTT. It is translated as CASSYLGVDTEAFF.

This clone appeared a few times. The chain recombines TRBV10-3 with TRBJ2-7, with D unclear. The V gene lost 0 bases and the J gene lost 2 bases, with 8 bases spanning the gap. The length of the CDR3 is 14 residues. The germline V gene has CDR1 ENHRY and CDR2 SYGVKD. The CDR3 bases are TGTGCCATCAGTGAGTCCGGCAGAACCTACGAGCAGTACTTC. Translating gives CAISESGRTYEQYF.